This T cell receptor (beta chain) was observed in a study of T cells in Graves' hyperthyroidism and ophthalmopathy. The CDR3 consists of 13 residues. The germline V gene has CDR1 SNHLY and CDR2 FYNNEI. V dropped 5 bases and J dropped 3 bases, with 9 bases sitting between them. Patients aged 18 to 65 had newly diagnosed hyperthyroidism of under 2 months' duration. Amplification targeted TCR beta CDR3 regions from RNA transcripts. The TCR CDR3 was amplified in a first-round RT-PCR using the HTBI primer set. In TCRdb, the multiplex PCR reads were re-called with MiXCR into one record per CDR3 protein. The table records around 520,000 distinct CDR3 sequences, 14% of them present only once. This clonotype was seen a few times.

V gene TRBV2 combines with J gene TRBJ2-3; no definite D call. This receptor was identified in a woman in her forties with Graves' hyperthyroidism. The material sequenced was blood. The CDR3 protein is CASSSGKTDTQYF. The CDR3 DNA sequence: TGTGCCAGCAGTAGTGGTAAGACAGATACGCAGTATTTT.